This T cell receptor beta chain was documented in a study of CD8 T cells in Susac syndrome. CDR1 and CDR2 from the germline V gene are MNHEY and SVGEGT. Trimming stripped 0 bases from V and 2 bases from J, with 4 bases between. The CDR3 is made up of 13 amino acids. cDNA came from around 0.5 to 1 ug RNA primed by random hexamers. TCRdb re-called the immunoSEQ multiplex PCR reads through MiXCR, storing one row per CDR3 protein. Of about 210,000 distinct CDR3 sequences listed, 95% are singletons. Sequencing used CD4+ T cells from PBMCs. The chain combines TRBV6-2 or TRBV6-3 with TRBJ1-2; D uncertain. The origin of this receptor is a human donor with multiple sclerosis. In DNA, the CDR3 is TGTGCCAGCAGTTACTCGAAGAACTATGGCTACACCTTC. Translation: CASSYSKNYGYTF.